This note documents a single T cell receptor beta chain sequence. What it recognizes is unknown. The data were taken from a study of cytomegalovirus exposure and HLA in healthy donors. The protocol was immunoSEQ multiplex PCR, while the TCRdb copy is restricted to in-frame clones and leaves out a portion. The table includes 90,000 to 130,000 clones, around 85% detected once. Study conclusions and caveats: About 180 TCR beta chains were listed as cytomegalovirus-associated. It was reported that the classifier diagnosed cytomegalovirus status with high specificity and sensitivity in both the original and validation cohorts. A subsequent analysis found that TCR clusters from the first cohort also tended to co-occur in the 120 or so validation repertoires, with 90% to 95% of cluster scores above 0.

Germline values: CDR1 SGHRS, CDR2 YFSETQ. CDR3 length: 15 amino acids. Deletions cut 3 bases from V and 1 base from J, with 13 bases between. Sequencing used PBMCs. The gene calls are TRBV5-1 and TRBJ1-2, with D possibly TRBD1 on 6 matching bases. The TCR sequence derives from a woman between 18 and 30 years old in good health and CMV-seronegative. The CDR3 is CASSSTGLVNYGYTF. The CDR3 bases are TGCGCCAGCAGCTCCACAGGGTTAGTTAACTATGGCTACACCTTC.